This T cell receptor beta chain came from a study of CD8 T cells in Susac syndrome. Reverse transcription of about 0.5 to 1 ug RNA was performed with random hexamers. Via MiXCR, TCRdb re-called the immunoSEQ multiplex PCR reads, giving one row per CDR3 protein. The top ten clones hold 0.085% to 0.1% of a sample with about 210,000 distinct CDR3 sequences, around 96% of them seen once. The CDR3 consists of 14 residues. CDR1 and CDR2 from the germline V gene are DFQATT and SNEGSKA (reference sequence). V lost 4 bases and J 3 bases, leaving 16 bases between the germline ends. The TCR was taken from a human donor with multiple sclerosis. The chain is built from TRBV20-1 and TRBJ2-7; the D is unclear. The specimen was CD4+ T cells from PBMCs. The CDR3 bases are TGCAGTGCTACACCTCTTGCGGTGATCTACGAGCAGTACTTC. Residues: CSATPLAVIYEQYF.